A selection of T cell receptor beta chains follows, all from one sample in a study of blood T cell repertoires in COVID-19. Clones were sequenced by immunoSEQ multiplex PCR, and TCRdb holds only the in-frame ones, with some missing. The table shows roughly 160,000 clones, with roughly 91% occurring only once. Sequencing was carried out using peripheral blood. Receptors were obtained from a man aged 18 to 35 with acute or convalescent COVID-19. Each CDR3 is given with its conserved first and last residue. A D gene is named only where the DNA matches it firmly. Clone size appears in some rows only: once, few, many, or a class for an expanded clone.

cdr3_aa: CASKEVSHNLNTEAFF; cdr3_nt: TGTGCCAGCAAGGAGGTCAGCCATAACCTCAACACTGAAGCTTTCTTT; v_call: TRBV21-1; clone_size: NA; j_call: TRBJ1-1; d_call: NA
cdr3_aa: CASSPRGGEKLFF; cdr3_nt: TGTGCCAGCTCACCCCGGGGGGGTGAAAAACTGTTTTTT; v_call: TRBV18; clone_size: NA; j_call: TRBJ1-4; d_call: NA
cdr3_aa: CAISTWDSNEQFF; cdr3_nt: TGTGCCATCAGTACTTGGGACAGCAATGAGCAGTTCTTC; v_call: TRBV10-3; clone_size: NA; j_call: TRBJ2-1; d_call: TRBD1
cdr3_aa: CASSPRGGALVGEKLFF; cdr3_nt: TGTGCCAGCAGTCCCCGGGGAGGGGCTCTAGTAGGTGAAAAACTGTTTTTT; v_call: TRBV3-1/TRBV3-2; clone_size: NA; j_call: TRBJ1-4; d_call: NA
cdr3_aa: CASSFITGSTEAFF; cdr3_nt: TGTGCCAGCAGCTTTATTACAGGAAGCACTGAAGCTTTCTTT; v_call: TRBV7-9; clone_size: NA; j_call: TRBJ1-1; d_call: NA
cdr3_aa: CASSEKGQWSSYEQYF; cdr3_nt: TGTGCCAGCAGTGAAAAGGGACAGTGGAGCTCCTACGAGCAGTACTTC; v_call: TRBV6-1; clone_size: NA; j_call: TRBJ2-7; d_call: TRBD1
cdr3_aa: CASSLLAGVNEQFF; cdr3_nt: TGCGCCAGCAGCTTATTAGCGGGGGTCAATGAGCAGTTCTTC; v_call: TRBV5-1; clone_size: NA; j_call: TRBJ2-1; d_call: TRBD2
cdr3_aa: CASSLLGVETQYF; cdr3_nt: TGTGCCAGCAGCCTACTCGGGGTGGAGACCCAGTACTTC; v_call: TRBV3-1/TRBV3-2; clone_size: NA; j_call: TRBJ2-5; d_call: NA
cdr3_aa: CASSPTGTDLYGYTF; cdr3_nt: TGTGCCAGCAGCCCTACAGGGACAGATCTCTATGGCTACACCTTC; v_call: TRBV5-6; clone_size: NA; j_call: TRBJ1-2; d_call: TRBD1
cdr3_aa: CASRDSFSYEQYF; cdr3_nt: TGCGCCAGCCGGGACAGCTTTTCCTACGAGCAGTACTTC; v_call: TRBV10-1; clone_size: NA; j_call: TRBJ2-7; d_call: TRBD1
cdr3_aa: CASSEGLTNTEAFF; cdr3_nt: TGCGCCAGCAGCGAGGGACTTACGAACACTGAAGCTTTCTTT; v_call: TRBV5-1; clone_size: NA; j_call: TRBJ1-1; d_call: NA
cdr3_aa: CASSHRGVPYEQYF; cdr3_nt: TGTGCCAGCAGCCACAGGGGGGTCCCCTACGAGCAGTACTTC; v_call: TRBV3-1/TRBV3-2; clone_size: NA; j_call: TRBJ2-7; d_call: NA
cdr3_aa: CASSITGTSGSGDTGELFF; cdr3_nt: TGTGCCAGTAGTATAACGGGGACTAGCGGGAGTGGGGACACCGGGGAGCTGTTTTTT; v_call: TRBV19; clone_size: NA; j_call: TRBJ2-2; d_call: TRBD2
cdr3_aa: CASSSHRGQGKNIQYF; cdr3_nt: TGTGCCAGCAGTTCTCATCGCGGGCAGGGGAAAAACATTCAGTACTTC; v_call: TRBV28; clone_size: NA; j_call: TRBJ2-4; d_call: NA
cdr3_aa: CASSLVGTGGPGANVLTF; cdr3_nt: TGTGCCAGCAGCTTAGTAGGGACAGGGGGACCTGGGGCCAACGTCCTGACTTTC; v_call: TRBV11-2; clone_size: once; j_call: TRBJ2-6; d_call: TRBD1
cdr3_aa: CSVEWVRGAGEAFF; cdr3_nt: TGCAGCGTTGAATGGGTGCGGGGGGCAGGTGAAGCTTTCTTT; v_call: TRBV29-1; clone_size: NA; j_call: TRBJ1-1; d_call: NA
cdr3_aa: CASSDDRGYLGNTEAFF; cdr3_nt: TGTGCCAGCAGTGATGACAGGGGTTATTTGGGGAACACTGAAGCTTTCTTT; v_call: TRBV25-1; clone_size: NA; j_call: TRBJ1-1; d_call: TRBD1
cdr3_aa: CASDRQGASYEQYF; cdr3_nt: TGTGCCAGCGATAGGCAGGGGGCCTCCTACGAGCAGTACTTC; v_call: TRBV5-6; clone_size: NA; j_call: TRBJ2-7; d_call: TRBD1
cdr3_aa: CASSPRDRANTEAFF; cdr3_nt: TGTGCCAGCAGCCCCAGAGACAGGGCTAACACTGAAGCTTTCTTT; v_call: TRBV6-2/TRBV6-3; clone_size: few; j_call: TRBJ1-1; d_call: TRBD1
cdr3_aa: CASSGLAGNEQYF; cdr3_nt: TGTGCCAGCAGTGGACTAGCGGGGAACGAGCAGTACTTC; v_call: TRBV2; clone_size: NA; j_call: TRBJ2-7; d_call: TRBD2
cdr3_aa: CASSPTQGVPVEQYF; cdr3_nt: TGTGCCAGCTCACCTACACAGGGGGTTCCGGTCGAGCAGTACTTC; v_call: TRBV18; clone_size: NA; j_call: TRBJ2-7; d_call: TRBD1
cdr3_aa: CAWTIPGRAYGYTF; cdr3_nt: TGTGCCTGGACCATCCCGGGAAGGGCCTATGGCTACACCTTC; v_call: TRBV30; clone_size: NA; j_call: TRBJ1-2; d_call: NA
cdr3_aa: CASSPRAGVGEQYF; cdr3_nt: TGTGCCAGCAGCCCGAGGGCGGGAGTAGGCGAGCAGTACTTC; v_call: TRBV25-1; clone_size: NA; j_call: TRBJ2-7; d_call: TRBD2
cdr3_aa: CATMDSSGHNEQFF; cdr3_nt: TGCGCCACAATGGACAGTTCAGGCCACAATGAGCAGTTCTTC; v_call: TRBV4-1; clone_size: NA; j_call: TRBJ2-1; d_call: NA
cdr3_aa: CASSFSGGDQPQHF; cdr3_nt: TGTGCCAGCAGCTTTTCGGGTGGTGATCAGCCCCAGCATTTT; v_call: TRBV11-2; clone_size: NA; j_call: TRBJ1-5; d_call: NA
cdr3_aa: CASTPPASWSTDTQYF; cdr3_nt: TGTGCCAGCACCCCTCCGGCTAGCTGGAGCACAGATACGCAGTATTTT; v_call: TRBV2; clone_size: NA; j_call: TRBJ2-3; d_call: NA
cdr3_aa: CATSRDRYTGELFF; cdr3_nt: TGTGCCACCAGCAGAGATCGGTACACCGGGGAGCTGTTTTTT; v_call: TRBV15; clone_size: NA; j_call: TRBJ2-2; d_call: NA
cdr3_aa: CASSDEGGRGTDTQYF; cdr3_nt: TGTGCCAGCAGCGATGAGGGGGGGCGCGGCACAGATACGCAGTATTTT; v_call: TRBV9; clone_size: once; j_call: TRBJ2-3; d_call: NA
cdr3_aa: CSVGQDRVSYF; cdr3_nt: TGCAGCGTTGGGCAGGACAGGGTCTCGTACTTC; v_call: TRBV29-1; clone_size: few; j_call: TRBJ2-7; d_call: TRBD1
cdr3_aa: CASSLWGGSPNMNTEAFF; cdr3_nt: TGTGCCAGCAGTTTATGGGGAGGCTCACCCAACATGAACACTGAAGCTTTCTTT; v_call: TRBV27; clone_size: NA; j_call: TRBJ1-1; d_call: NA
cdr3_aa: CSVVPGQEVEQYF; cdr3_nt: TGCAGCGTCGTACCGGGACAGGAGGTCGAGCAGTACTTC; v_call: TRBV29-1; clone_size: NA; j_call: TRBJ2-7; d_call: TRBD1
cdr3_aa: CSVWTGRSAEAFF; cdr3_nt: TGCAGCGTCTGGACAGGCAGAAGCGCTGAAGCTTTCTTT; v_call: TRBV29-1; clone_size: once; j_call: TRBJ1-1; d_call: TRBD1
cdr3_aa: CASSWSGGSKTSSYNSPLHF; cdr3_nt: TGTGCCAGCAGCTGGAGTGGTGGCAGCAAAACAAGCTCCTATAATTCACCCCTCCACTTT; v_call: TRBV7-8; clone_size: NA; j_call: TRBJ1-6; d_call: NA
cdr3_aa: CASSQTPSSNEQFF; cdr3_nt: TGTGCCAGCAGCCAAACCCCCTCGAGTAATGAGCAGTTCTTC; v_call: TRBV3-1/TRBV3-2; clone_size: NA; j_call: TRBJ2-1; d_call: NA
cdr3_aa: CASKGGGYEQYF; cdr3_nt: TGCGCCAGCAAGGGGGGGGGATACGAGCAGTACTTC; v_call: TRBV10-2; clone_size: NA; j_call: TRBJ2-7; d_call: NA
cdr3_aa: CATSDSASGRFYNEQFF; cdr3_nt: TGTGCCACCAGTGACTCCGCTAGCGGGAGGTTTTACAATGAGCAGTTCTTC; v_call: TRBV24-1; clone_size: once; j_call: TRBJ2-1; d_call: TRBD2
cdr3_aa: CASSARTDGSYGYTF; cdr3_nt: TGTGCCAGCAGCGCAAGGACAGATGGTAGCTATGGCTACACCTTC; v_call: TRBV7-9; clone_size: NA; j_call: TRBJ1-2; d_call: NA
cdr3_aa: CSVERVSSGNTIYF; cdr3_nt: TGCAGCGTTGAGAGGGTTAGCTCTGGAAACACCATATATTTT; v_call: TRBV29-1; clone_size: few; j_call: TRBJ1-3; d_call: NA
cdr3_aa: CASSFLGPGSWSYEQYF; cdr3_nt: TGTGCCAGCAGCTTCCTAGGACCTGGGAGTTGGTCCTACGAGCAGTACTTC; v_call: TRBV5-6; clone_size: NA; j_call: TRBJ2-7; d_call: NA
cdr3_aa: CASSIGMPEKAFF; cdr3_nt: TGTGCCAGTAGTATAGGAATGCCGGAGAAAGCTTTCTTT; v_call: TRBV19; clone_size: NA; j_call: TRBJ1-1; d_call: NA
cdr3_aa: CASSLAGTGVPNYGYTF; cdr3_nt: TGTGCCAGCAGCTTAGCGGGGACAGGGGTACCTAACTATGGCTACACCTTC; v_call: TRBV7-9; clone_size: NA; j_call: TRBJ1-2; d_call: TRBD1
cdr3_aa: CASSLGENTEAFF; cdr3_nt: TGTGCCAGCAGCTTAGGAGAGAACACTGAAGCTTTCTTT; v_call: TRBV7-7; clone_size: NA; j_call: TRBJ1-1; d_call: NA